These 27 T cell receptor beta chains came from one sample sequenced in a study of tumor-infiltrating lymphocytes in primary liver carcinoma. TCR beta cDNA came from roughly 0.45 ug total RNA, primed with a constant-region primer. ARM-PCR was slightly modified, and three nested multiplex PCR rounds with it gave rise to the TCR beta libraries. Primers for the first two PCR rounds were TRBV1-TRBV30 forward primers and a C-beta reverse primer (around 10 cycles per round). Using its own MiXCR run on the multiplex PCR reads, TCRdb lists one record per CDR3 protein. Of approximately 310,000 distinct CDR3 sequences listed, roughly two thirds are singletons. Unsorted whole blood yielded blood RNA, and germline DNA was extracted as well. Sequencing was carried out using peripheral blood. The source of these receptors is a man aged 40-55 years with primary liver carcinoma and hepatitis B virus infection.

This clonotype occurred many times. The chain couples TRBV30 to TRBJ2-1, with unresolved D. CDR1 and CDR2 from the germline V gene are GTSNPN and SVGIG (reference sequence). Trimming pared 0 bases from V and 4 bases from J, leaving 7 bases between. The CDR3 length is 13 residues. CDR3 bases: TGTGCCTGGAGTGTACGGCTTTACAATGAGCAGTTCTTC. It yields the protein CAWSVRLYNEQFF.

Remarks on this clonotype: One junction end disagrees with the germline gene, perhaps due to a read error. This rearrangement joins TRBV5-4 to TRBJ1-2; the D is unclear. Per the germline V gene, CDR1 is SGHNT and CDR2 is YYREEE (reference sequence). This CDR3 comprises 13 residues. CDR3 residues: CANSLNGNYGYTF. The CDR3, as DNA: TGTGCCAACAGCTTGAACGGGAACTATGGCTACACCTTC.

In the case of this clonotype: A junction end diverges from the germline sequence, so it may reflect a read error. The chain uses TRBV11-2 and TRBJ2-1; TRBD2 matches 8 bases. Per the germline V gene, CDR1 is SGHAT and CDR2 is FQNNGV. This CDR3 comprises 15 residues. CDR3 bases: TGTGTCAGCAGCGATAGCGGGAAGGCAGCAAATGAGCAGTTCTTC. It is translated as CVSSDSGKAANEQFF.

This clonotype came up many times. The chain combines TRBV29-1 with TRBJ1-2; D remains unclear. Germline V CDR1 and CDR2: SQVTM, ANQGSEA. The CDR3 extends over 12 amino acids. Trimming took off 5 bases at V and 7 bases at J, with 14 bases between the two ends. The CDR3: CSVPSGAIGYTF. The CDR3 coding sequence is TGCAGCGTTCCGTCGGGCGCGATTGGCTACACCTTC.

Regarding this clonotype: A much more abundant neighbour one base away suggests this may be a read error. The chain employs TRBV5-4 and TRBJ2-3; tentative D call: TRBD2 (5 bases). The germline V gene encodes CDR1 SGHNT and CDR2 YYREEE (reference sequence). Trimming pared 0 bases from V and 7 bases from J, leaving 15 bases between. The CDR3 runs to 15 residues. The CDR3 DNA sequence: TGTGCCAGCAGCTTGGGGAGTGGGCGGGCATATACGCAGTATTTT. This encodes CASSLGSGRAYTQYF.

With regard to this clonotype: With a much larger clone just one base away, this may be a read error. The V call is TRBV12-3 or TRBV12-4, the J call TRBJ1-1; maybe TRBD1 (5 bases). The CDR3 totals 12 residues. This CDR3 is CASSYAGIETFF. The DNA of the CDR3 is TGTGCCAGCAGTTATGCAGGGATTGAAACTTTCTTT.

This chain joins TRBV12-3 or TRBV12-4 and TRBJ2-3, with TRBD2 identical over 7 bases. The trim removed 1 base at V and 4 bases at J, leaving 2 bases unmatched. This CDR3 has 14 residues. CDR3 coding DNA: TGTGCCAGCAGTTTAGGCGGGAGACCAGATACGCAGTATTTT. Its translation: CASSLGGRPDTQYF.

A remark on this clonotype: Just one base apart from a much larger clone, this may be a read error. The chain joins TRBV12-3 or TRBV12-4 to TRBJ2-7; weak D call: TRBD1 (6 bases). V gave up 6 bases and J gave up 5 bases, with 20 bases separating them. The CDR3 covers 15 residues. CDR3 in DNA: TGTGCCAGCAGACCTGGACAGAACGGGCACCACGAGCAGTACTTC. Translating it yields CASRPGQNGHHEQYF.

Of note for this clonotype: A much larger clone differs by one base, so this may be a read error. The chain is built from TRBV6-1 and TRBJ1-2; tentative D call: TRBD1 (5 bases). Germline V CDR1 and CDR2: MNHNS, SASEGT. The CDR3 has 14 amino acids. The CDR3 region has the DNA TGTGCCGCCTTCTCGGGACTTCCTAGCTATGGCTACGCCTTC. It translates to CAAFSGLPSYGYAF.

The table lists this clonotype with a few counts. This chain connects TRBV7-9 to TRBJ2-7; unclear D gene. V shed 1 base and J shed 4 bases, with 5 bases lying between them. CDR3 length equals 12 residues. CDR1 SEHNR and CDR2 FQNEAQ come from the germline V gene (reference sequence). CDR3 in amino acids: CASSLESYEQYF. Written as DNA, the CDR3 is TGTGCCAGCAGCTTAGAGTCTTACGAGCAGTACTTC.

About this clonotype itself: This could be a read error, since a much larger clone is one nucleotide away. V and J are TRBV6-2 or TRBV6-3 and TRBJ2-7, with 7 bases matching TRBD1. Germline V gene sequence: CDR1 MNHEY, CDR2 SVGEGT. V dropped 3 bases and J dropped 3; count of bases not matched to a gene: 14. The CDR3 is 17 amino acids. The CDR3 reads CASSYWGAGTEGYEQYF. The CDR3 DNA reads TGTGCCAGCAGTTATTGGGGAGCCGGGACAGAGGGCTACGAGCAGTACTTC.

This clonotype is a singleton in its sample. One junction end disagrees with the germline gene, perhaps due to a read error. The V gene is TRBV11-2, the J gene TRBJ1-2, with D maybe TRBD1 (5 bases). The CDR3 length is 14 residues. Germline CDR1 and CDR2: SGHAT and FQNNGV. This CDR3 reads CASSHPGANYGHTF. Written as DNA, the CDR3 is TGTGCCAGCAGCCACCCCGGGGCTAACTATGGCCACACCTTC.

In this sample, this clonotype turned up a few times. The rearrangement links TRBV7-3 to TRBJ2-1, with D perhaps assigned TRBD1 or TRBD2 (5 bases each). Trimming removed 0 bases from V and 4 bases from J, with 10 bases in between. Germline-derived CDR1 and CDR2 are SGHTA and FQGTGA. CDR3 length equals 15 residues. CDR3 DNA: TGTGCCAGCAGCTTAACGTCGGGACCATACAATGAGCAGTTCTTC. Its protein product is CASSLTSGPYNEQFF.

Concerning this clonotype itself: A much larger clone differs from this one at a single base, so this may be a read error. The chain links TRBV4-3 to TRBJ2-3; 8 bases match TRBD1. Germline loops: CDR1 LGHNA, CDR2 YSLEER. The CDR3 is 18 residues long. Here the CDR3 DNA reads TGCGTCAGCAGCCAAGATTTAGGAGGACAGGGCCCCACAGATACGCAGTATTTT. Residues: CVSSQDLGGQGPTDTQYF.

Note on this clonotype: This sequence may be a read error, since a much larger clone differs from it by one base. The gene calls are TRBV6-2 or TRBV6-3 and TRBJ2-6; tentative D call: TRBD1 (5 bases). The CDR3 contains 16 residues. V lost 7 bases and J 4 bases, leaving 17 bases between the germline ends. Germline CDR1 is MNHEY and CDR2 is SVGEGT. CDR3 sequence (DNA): TGTGCCAGCAACCGTCCTCAGGGAATCGGGGCCAACGTCCTGACTTTC. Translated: CASNRPQGIGANVLTF.

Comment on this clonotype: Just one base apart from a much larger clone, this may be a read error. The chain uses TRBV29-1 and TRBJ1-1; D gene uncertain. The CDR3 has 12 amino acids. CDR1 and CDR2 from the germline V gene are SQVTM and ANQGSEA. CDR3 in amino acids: CSVNSENTEVFF. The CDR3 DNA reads TGCAGCGTTAATTCGGAGAACACTGAAGTTTTCTTT.

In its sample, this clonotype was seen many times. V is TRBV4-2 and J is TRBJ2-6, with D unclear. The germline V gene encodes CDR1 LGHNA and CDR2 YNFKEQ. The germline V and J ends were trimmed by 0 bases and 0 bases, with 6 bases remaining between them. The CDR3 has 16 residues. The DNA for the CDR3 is TGTGCCAGCAGCCAAGAGCAGGCCTCTGGGGCCAACGTCCTGACTTTC. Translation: CASSQEQASGANVLTF.

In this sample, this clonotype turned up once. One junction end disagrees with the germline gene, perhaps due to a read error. The CDR3 sequence: CSTNLGDRGYEQNF. CDR3 in DNA: TGCAGCACCAATCTCGGTGACAGGGGCTACGAGCAGAACTTC. The chain joins TRBV29-1 to TRBJ2-7; 8 bases are a match to TRBD1. The length of the CDR3 is 14 residues. Germline V gene lookup returns CDR1 SQVTM and CDR2 ANQGSEA.

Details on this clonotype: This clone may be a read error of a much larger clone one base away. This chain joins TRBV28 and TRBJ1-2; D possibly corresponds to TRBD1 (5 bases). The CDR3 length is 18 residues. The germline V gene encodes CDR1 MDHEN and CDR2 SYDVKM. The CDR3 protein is CVSRKQGEAPREHYGYTF. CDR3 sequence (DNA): TGTGTCAGCAGGAAGCAAGGGGAGGCCCCACGGGAACACTATGGCTACACCTTC.

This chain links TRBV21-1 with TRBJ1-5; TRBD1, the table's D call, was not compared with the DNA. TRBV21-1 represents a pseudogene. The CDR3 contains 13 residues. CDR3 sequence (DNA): TGTGCCAGCAGCAAAGGAGGGGTACAGTCCCAGCATTTT. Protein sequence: CASSKGGVQSQHF.

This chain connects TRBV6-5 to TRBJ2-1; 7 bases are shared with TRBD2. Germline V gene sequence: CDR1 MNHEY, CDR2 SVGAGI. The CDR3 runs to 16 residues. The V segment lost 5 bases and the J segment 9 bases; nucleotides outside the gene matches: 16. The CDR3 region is CASSPRTSGKRIEQFF. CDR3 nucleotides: TGTGCCAGCAGTCCGCGGACTAGTGGGAAACGTATTGAGCAGTTCTTC.

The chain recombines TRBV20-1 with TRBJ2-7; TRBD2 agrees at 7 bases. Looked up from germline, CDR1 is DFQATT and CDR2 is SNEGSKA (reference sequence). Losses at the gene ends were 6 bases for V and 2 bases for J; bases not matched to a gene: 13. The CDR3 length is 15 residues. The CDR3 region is CSAPSGGRAAYEQYF. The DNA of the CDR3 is TGCAGTGCCCCCTCAGGTGGGAGGGCGGCCTACGAGCAGTACTTC.

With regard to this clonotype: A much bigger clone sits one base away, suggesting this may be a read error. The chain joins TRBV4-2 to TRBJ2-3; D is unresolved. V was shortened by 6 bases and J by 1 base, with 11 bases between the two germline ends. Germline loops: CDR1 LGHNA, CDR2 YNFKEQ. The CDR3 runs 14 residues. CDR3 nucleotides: TGTGCCAGCAGTCCGAGCGTGCGCACAGATACGCAGTATTTT. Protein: CASSPSVRTDTQYF.

The CDR3 coding sequence is TGTGCCAGCAGCTTGGATAGCCGTAATGAGCAGTTCTTC. Encoded protein: CASSLDSRNEQFF. The genes are TRBV11-3 and TRBJ2-1; no reliable D call. Looked up from germline, CDR1 is SGHNT and CDR2 is YENEEA. Trimming took off 3 bases at V and 7 bases at J, with 10 bases between the two ends. The CDR3 runs to 13 residues.

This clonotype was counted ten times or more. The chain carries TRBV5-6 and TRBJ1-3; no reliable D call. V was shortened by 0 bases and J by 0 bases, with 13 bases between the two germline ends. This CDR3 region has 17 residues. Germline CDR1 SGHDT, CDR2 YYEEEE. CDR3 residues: CASSLVHDINSGNTIYF. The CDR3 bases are TGTGCCAGCAGCTTGGTTCACGACATCAACTCTGGAAACACCATATATTTT. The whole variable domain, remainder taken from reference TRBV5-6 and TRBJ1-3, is DAGVTQSPTHLIKTRGQQVTLRCSPKSGHDTVSWYQQALGQGPQFIFQYYEEEERQRGNFPDRFSGHQFPNYSSELNVNALLLGDSALYLCASSLVHDINSGNTIYFGEGSWLTVV.

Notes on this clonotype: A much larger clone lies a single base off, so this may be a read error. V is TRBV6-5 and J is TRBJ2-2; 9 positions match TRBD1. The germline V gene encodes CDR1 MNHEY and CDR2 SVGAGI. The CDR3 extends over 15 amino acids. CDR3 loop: CASSYGTGWTGGLFF. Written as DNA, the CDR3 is TGTGCCAGCAGTTACGGGACAGGGTGGACCGGGGGGCTGTTTTTT.

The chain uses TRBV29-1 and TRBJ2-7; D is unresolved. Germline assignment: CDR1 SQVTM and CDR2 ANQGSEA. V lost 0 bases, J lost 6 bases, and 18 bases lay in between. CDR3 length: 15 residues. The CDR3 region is CSVEDQPISWSEQYF. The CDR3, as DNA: TGCAGCGTTGAAGATCAGCCGATCTCCTGGTCCGAGCAGTACTTC.